This entry features one T cell receptor beta chain sequence. Its specific antigen is unknown. The record originates from a study of T cells expressing NK-cell markers (TCRdb year 2020). About the investigation overall: Seven or eight donors provided sorted CD3+CD56+NKG2C+, CD3+CD56+NKG2C- and CD3+CD56-NKG2C+ T-cell subsets, whose TCR beta-chain repertoires were profiled. Among the eight sequenced donors, seven were HCMV-seropositive and one was HCMV-seronegative. The eight sequenced donors were randomly selected healthy volunteers, three men and five women. Sequencing of the libraries produced 2 x 150 bp reads on Illumina HiSeq 2000/2500, MiSeq or NextSeq. Summary of the overall study and its limitations: Those dominant clonotypes were again the most abundant among CD3+CD56-NKG2C+ cells in several donors, at about 28.3-65%. Whether the expanded NKG2C-expressing T cell clones were specific for HCMV antigens remained unclear. In several donors, the dominant CD3+CD56+NKG2C+ clonotypes ranked among the top 10 CD8+ clonotypes, making up about 1.0-7.5% of CD8+ T cells.

Reading the germline V gene (reference sequence) gives CDR1 SGHNT and CDR2 YYREEE. The CDR3 measures 14 amino acids from cysteine to phenylalanine. No DNA has been recorded. A commercial ELISA kit detecting HCMV-specific IgG in serum was used to determine HCMV serostatus. Peripheral blood mononuclear cells were isolated from blood by Ficoll density gradient centrifugation. Sequenced on an Illumina HiSeq 2000. TCR beta cDNA libraries were prepared using 5'RACE template switching, which introduced a universal primer site and unique molecular identifiers. cDNA synthesis was primed from the TCR beta constant segment, followed by two successive PCR amplification steps. From the authors' description of their analysis: MIGEC handled demultiplexing of the reads and grouping by UMI, while MiTCR was used to assemble and quantify clonotypes. To remove erroneous sequences, TCR cDNA sequences were retained only when supported by two or more reads. The tcR package was used for downstream repertoire analysis, and clonotypes were matched across fractions by CDR3 nucleotide sequence plus V segment. Antigen specificity was annotated against VDJdb with VDJmatch, allowing one amino acid substitution in CDR3. The reads underwent TCRdb reprocessing, giving one record for each CDR3 protein sequence and no DNA. TCRdb, not the authors, supplied the V and J calls. This sample's table has entries for 200,000 to 300,000 distinct CDR3 sequences. The top ten clones comprise about 0.4% of the sample.

Sequencing was carried out using blood T cells: a sorted CD56 or NKG2C T cell subset, CD4+ or CD8+ T cells, or bulk PBMC T cells (not recorded which). The V and J segments used are TRBV5-4 and TRBJ2-2; TCRdb's D call, TRBD1, is unchecked because there is no DNA. The clonotype originates from a young man in good health. Donor details come from another sample of the same person, matched by shared clones. The CDR3: CASRGGVNTGELFF.